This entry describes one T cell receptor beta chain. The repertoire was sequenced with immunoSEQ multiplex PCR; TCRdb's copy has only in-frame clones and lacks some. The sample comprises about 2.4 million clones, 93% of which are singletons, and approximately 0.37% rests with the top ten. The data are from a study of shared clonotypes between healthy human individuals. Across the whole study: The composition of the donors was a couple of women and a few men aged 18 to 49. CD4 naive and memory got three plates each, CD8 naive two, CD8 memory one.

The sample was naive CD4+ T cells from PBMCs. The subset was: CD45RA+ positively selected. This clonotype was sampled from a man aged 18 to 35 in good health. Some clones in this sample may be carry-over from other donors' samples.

Here the CDR3 reads CASTTSDRDTEAFF. The CDR3 DNA sequence: TGTGCCAGCACAACCTCAGACAGGGACACTGAAGCTTTCTTT. This chain joins TRBV28 and TRBJ1-1; TRBD1 agrees at 7 bases. Trimming at V came to 7 bases and at J to 3 bases, leaving 8 bases not matched to a gene. This CDR3 has 14 residues. The germline V gene encodes CDR1 MDHEN and CDR2 SYDVKM.